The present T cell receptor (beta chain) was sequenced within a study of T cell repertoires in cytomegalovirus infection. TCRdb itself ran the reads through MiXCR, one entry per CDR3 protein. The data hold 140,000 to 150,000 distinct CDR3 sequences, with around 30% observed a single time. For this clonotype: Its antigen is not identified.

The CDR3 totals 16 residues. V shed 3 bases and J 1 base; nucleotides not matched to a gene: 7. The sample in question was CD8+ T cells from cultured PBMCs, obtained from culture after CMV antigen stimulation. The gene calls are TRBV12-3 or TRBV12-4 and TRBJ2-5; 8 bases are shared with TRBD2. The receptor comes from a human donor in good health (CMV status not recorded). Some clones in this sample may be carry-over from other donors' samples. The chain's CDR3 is CASSFGGGGLQETQYF. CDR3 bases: TGTGCCAGCAGTTTCGGGGGGGGAGGGCTCCAAGAGACCCAGTACTTC.